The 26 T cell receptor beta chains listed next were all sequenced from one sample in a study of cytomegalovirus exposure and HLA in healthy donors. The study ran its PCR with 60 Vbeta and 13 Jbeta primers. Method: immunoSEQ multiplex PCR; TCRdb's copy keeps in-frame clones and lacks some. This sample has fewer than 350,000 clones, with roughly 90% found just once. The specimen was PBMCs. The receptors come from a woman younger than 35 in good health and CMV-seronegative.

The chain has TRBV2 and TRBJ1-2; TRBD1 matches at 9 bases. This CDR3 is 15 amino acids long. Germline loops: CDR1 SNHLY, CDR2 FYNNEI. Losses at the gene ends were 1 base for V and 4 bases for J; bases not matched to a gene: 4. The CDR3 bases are TGTGCCAGCAGTGAAGACAGGGGGCGGGTCTATGGCTACACCTTC. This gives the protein CASSEDRGRVYGYTF.

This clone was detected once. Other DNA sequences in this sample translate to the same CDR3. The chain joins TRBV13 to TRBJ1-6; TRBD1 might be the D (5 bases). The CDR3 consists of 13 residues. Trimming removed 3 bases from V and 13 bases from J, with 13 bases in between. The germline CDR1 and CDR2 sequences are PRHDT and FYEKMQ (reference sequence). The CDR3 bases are TGTGCCAGCAGCTTGGGTCAGGGTACGCCCCTCCACTTT. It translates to CASSLGQGTPLHF.

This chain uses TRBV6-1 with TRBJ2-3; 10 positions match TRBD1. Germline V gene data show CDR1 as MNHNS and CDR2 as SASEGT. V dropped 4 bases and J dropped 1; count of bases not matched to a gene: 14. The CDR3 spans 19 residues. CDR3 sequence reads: CASSVALGTGVDGTDTQYF. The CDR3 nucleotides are TGTGCCAGCAGTGTAGCGCTCGGGACAGGGGTTGATGGCACAGATACGCAGTATTTT.

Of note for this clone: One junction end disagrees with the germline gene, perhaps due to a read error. CDR3 DNA sequence: TGTGCCAGCAGCCATGCACACCGGGACAAGGAGCTCTTT. Protein product: CASSHAHRDKELF. The chain joins TRBV6-1 to TRBJ1-6, with D perhaps matching TRBD1 (6 bases). CDR3 length: 13 residues. Germline CDR1 is MNHNS and CDR2 is SASEGT.

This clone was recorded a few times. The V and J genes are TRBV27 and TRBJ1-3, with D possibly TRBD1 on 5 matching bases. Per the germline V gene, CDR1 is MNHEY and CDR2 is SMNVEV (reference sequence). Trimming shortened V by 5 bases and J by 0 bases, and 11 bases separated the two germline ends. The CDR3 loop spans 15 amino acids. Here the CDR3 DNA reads TGTGCCAGCAGTCGGACACCTCACTCTGGAAACACCATATATTTT. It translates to CASSRTPHSGNTIYF.

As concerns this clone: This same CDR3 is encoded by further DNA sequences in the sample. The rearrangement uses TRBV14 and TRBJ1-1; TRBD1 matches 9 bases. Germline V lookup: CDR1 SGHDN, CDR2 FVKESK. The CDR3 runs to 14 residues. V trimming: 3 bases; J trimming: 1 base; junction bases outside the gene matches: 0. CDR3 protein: CASSQGQGNTEAFF. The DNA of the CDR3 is TGTGCCAGCAGCCAGGGACAGGGGAACACTGAAGCTTTCTTT.

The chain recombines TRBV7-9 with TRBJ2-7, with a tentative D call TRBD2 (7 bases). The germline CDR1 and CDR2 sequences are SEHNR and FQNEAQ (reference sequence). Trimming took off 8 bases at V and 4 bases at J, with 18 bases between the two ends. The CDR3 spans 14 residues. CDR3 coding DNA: TGTGCCAGCGGACTAGTGGGGGGGCGGTACGAGCAGTACTTC. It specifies CASGLVGGRYEQYF.

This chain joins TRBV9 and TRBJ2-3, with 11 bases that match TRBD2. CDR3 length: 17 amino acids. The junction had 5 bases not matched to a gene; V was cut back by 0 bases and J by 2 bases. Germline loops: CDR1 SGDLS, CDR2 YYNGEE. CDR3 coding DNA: TGTGCCAGCAGCGTAGGAGGGACTAGCGGCTTCACAGATACGCAGTATTTT. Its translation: CASSVGGTSGFTDTQYF.

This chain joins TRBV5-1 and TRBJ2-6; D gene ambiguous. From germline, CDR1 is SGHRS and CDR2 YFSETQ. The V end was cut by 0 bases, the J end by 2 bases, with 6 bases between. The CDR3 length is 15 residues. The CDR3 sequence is CASSLEVAGANVLTF. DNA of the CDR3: TGCGCCAGCAGCTTGGAAGTAGCTGGGGCCAACGTCCTGACTTTC.

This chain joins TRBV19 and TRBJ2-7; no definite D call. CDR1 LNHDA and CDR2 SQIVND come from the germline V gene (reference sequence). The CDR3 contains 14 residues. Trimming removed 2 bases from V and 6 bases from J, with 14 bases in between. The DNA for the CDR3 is TGTGCCAGTAGTATACTCGGCGGCAGTAGCGAGCAGTACTTC. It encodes CASSILGGSSEQYF.

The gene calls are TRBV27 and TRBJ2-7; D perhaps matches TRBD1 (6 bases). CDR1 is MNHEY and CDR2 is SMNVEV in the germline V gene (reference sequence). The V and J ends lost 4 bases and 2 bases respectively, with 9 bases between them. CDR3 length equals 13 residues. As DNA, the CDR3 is TGTGCCAGCAGTTCCAGGGGCCCCTACGAGCAGTACTTC. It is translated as CASSSRGPYEQYF.

The CDR3 sequence is CASSRYGPRLAGGLVQETQYF. Here the CDR3 DNA reads TGTGCCAGCAGCCGGTACGGCCCCCGACTAGCGGGGGGGCTCGTACAAGAGACCCAGTACTTC. J is TRBJ2-5 and V is TRBV7-6, with 14 positions matching TRBD2. There are 21 residues in the CDR3. V was pared by 5 bases and J by 2 bases, with 19 bases of the junction left unmatched. Germline V gives CDR1 SGHVS, CDR2 FNYEAQ.

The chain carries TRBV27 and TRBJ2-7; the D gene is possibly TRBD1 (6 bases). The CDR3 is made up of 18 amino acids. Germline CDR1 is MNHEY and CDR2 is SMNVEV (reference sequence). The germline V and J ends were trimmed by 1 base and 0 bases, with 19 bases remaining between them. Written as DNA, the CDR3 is TGTGCCAGCAGTTTATACCCTCCGACAGGTCTAGACTCCTACGAGCAGTACTTC. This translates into CASSLYPPTGLDSYEQYF.

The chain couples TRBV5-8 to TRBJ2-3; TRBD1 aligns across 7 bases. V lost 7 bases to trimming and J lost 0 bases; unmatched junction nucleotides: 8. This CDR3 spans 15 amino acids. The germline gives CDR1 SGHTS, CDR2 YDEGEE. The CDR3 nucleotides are TGTGCCAGCGGACTCGACAGGGCGAGCACAGATACGCAGTATTTT. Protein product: CASGLDRASTDTQYF.

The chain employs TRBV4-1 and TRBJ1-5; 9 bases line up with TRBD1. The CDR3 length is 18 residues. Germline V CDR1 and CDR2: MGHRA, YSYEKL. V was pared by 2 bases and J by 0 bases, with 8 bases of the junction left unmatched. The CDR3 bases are TGCGCCAGCAGCCAAAGGCCCGGGACAGGGCTTAGCAATCAGCCCCAGCATTTT. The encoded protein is CASSQRPGTGLSNQPQHF.

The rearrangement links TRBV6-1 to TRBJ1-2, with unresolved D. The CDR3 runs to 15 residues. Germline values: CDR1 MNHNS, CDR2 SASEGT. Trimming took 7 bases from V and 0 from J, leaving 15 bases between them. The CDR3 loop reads CASTWSIEANYGYTF. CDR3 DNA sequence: TGTGCCAGCACATGGTCTATAGAAGCTAACTATGGCTACACCTTC.

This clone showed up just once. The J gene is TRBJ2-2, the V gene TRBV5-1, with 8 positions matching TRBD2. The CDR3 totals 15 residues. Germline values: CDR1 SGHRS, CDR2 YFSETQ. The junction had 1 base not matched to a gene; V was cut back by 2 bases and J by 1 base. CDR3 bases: TGCGCCAGCAGCTTTAGCGGGGAGAACACCGGGGAGCTGTTTTTT. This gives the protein CASSFSGENTGELFF.

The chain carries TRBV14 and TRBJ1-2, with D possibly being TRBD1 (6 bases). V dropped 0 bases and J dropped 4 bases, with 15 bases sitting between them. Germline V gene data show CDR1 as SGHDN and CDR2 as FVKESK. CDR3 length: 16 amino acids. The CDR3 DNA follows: TGTGCCAGCAGCCAAGACGGGGGGCCCTCATTCTATGGCTACACCTTC. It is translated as CASSQDGGPSFYGYTF. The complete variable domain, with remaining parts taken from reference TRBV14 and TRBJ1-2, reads EAGVTQFPSHSVIEKGQTVTLRCDPISGHDNLYWYRRVMGKEIKFLLHFVKESKQDESGMPNNRFLAERTGGTYSTLKVQPAELEDSGVYFCASSQDGGPSFYGYTFGSGTRLTVV.

For the CDR3, the DNA is TGCGCCAGCAGTGGTCAGGGGATGGGTGGCTACACCTTC. Its protein product is CASSGQGMGGYTF. The V and J genes are TRBV10-2 and TRBJ1-2; TRBD1 is a possible D gene (6 bases). Deletions cut 4 bases from V and 7 bases from J, with 13 bases between. Germline V lookup: CDR1 WSHSY, CDR2 SAAADI. CDR3 length: 13 residues.

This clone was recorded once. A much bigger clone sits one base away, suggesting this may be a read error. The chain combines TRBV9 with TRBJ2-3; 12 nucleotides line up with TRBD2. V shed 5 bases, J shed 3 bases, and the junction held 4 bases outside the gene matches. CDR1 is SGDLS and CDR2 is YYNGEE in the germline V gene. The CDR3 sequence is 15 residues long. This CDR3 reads CASSPSGGATDTQYF. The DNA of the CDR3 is TGTGCCAGCAGTCCTAGCGGGGGGGCGACAGATACGCAGTATTTT.

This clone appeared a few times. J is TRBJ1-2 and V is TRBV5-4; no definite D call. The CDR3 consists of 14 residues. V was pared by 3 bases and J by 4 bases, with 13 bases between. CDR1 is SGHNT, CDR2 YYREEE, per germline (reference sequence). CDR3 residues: CASSSLLSVYGYTF. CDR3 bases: TGTGCCAGCAGCTCTCTCCTTTCGGTCTATGGCTACACCTTC.

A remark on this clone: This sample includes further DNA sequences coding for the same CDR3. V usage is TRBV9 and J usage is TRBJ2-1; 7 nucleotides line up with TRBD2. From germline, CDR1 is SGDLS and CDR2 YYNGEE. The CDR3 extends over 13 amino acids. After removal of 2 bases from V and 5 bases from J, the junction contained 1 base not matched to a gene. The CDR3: CASSVGGDNEQFF. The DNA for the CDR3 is TGTGCCAGCAGCGTGGGGGGGGACAATGAGCAGTTCTTC.

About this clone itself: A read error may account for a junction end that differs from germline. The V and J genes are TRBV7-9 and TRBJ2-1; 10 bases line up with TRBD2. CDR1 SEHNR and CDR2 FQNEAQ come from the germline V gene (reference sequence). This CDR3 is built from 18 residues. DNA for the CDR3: TGTTCCAGCAGCTTACCTAGCGGGGGAGTAAGCTCCTACAATGAGCAGTTCTTC. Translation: CSSSLPSGGVSSYNEQFF.

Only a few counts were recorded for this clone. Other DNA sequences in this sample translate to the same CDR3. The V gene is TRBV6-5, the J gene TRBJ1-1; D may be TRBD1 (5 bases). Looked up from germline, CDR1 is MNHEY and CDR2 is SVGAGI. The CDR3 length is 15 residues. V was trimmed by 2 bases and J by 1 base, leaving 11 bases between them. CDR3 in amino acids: CASSYEGRGNTEAFF. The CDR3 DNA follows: TGTGCCAGCAGTTACGAGGGGCGGGGGAACACTGAAGCTTTCTTT.

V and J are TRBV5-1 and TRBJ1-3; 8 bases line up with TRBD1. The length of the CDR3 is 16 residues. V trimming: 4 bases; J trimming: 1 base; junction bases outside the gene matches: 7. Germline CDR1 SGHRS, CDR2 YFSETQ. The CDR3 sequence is CASSVTTGGSGNTIYF. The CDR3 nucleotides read TGCGCCAGCAGCGTTACTACAGGGGGATCTGGAAACACCATATATTTT.

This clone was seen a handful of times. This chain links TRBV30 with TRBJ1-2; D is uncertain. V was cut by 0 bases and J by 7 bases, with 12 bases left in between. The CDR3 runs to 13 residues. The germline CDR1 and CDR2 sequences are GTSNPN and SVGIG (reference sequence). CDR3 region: CAWSVLGMSGYTF. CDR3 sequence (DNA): TGTGCCTGGAGTGTACTAGGGATGAGTGGCTACACCTTC.